A selection of T cell receptor beta chains follows, all from one sample in a study of T cell changes during pregnancy in multiple sclerosis. Clones were read by immunoSEQ multiplex PCR, and TCRdb kept only the in-frame ones, dropping some. The sample includes approximately 61,000 clones, roughly 88% of them seen just once. The specimen was peripheral blood, collected in the first trimester of pregnancy. Receptors were obtained from a female donor with multiple sclerosis, enrolled in a pregnancy study. Both conserved end residues are trimmed from each CDR3. A row's size may be missing; if present it is once, few, many or a size class.

J,size,V,CDR3
TRBJ2-1,NA,TRBV5-6,ASSSLAGDNEQF
TRBJ2-1,NA,TRBV30,AWSVGLGGNEQF
TRBJ2-1,NA,TRBV4-3,ASSPRDRGSRGSYNEQF
TRBJ1-1,NA,TRBV5-4,ASARGNTEAF
TRBJ2-7,NA,TRBV6-6,ASSYSLTSVAYEQY
TRBJ2-7,NA,TRBV5-6,ASSLGASGYYEQY
TRBJ2-7,NA,TRBV5-5,ASSVSRNSYEQY
TRBJ2-7,NA,TRBV19,ASSETGSYEQY
TRBJ2-7,NA,TRBV5-1,ASSTGGVYEQY
TRBJ1-3,NA,TRBV10-3,ATSGNSGNTIY
TRBJ2-1,once,TRBV12-5,ASAPIPTGSSYNEQF
TRBJ1-3,NA,TRBV4-1,ASSPQDRGSGNTIY
TRBJ2-5,NA,TRBV15,ATSRDKTQY
TRBJ2-7,NA,TRBV28,ASTDRTYEQY
TRBJ2-7,NA,TRBV5-4,ASSRGLAGEYEQY
TRBJ1-2,medium-sized,TRBV4-1,ASSQRTGQGYGYT
TRBJ2-7,NA,TRBV6-5,ASSSPLAGPSYEQY
TRBJ2-7,NA,TRBV29-1,SAENVYEQY
TRBJ2-7,NA,TRBV6-5,ASSPMGPGQYEQY
TRBJ1-1,NA,TRBV2,ASSVIEQNTEAF
TRBJ1-2,NA,TRBV27,ASRPLKTGGVIYGYT
TRBJ2-7,NA,TRBV6-5,ASSTAGVQY
TRBJ2-7,NA,TRBV27,ASSNPDSYEQY
TRBJ2-3,NA,TRBV29-1,SALTGGTSTDTQY
TRBJ1-1,few,TRBV11-2,ASSFMTEAF
TRBJ1-4,NA,TRBV2,ASSEVRYGTGNEKLF
TRBJ1-3,NA,TRBV9,ASSVASGSSGNTIY
TRBJ1-4,NA,TRBV5-6,ASSGGQDTNEKLF
TRBJ2-7,NA,TRBV28,ASSLTGGRYEQY
TRBJ1-1,NA,TRBV30,AWLEGLMNTEAF
TRBJ1-2,NA,TRBV2,ASSGQTSIANYGYT
TRBJ2-7,few,TRBV4-2,ASSQASVAYEQY
TRBJ2-7,NA,TRBV10-3,AISEFSRLSYEQY
TRBJ1-1,NA,TRBV7-3,ASSSSGGNTEAF
TRBJ1-2,NA,TRBV2,ASSTGQGMKYGYT
TRBJ2-7,NA,TRBV19,ASSIMGTGAYEQY
TRBJ1-1,once,TRBV18,ASSPRAGSDAEAF
TRBJ2-1,NA,TRBV2,ASSEISGADNEQF
TRBJ2-1,NA,TRBV4-1,ASSHLAGLLVEQF
TRBJ2-7,NA,TRBV30,AWSVSSGSGEQY
TRBJ1-2,NA,TRBV2,ASSRQGIEGRRGYT
TRBJ1-5,NA,TRBV29-1,SVSTYSSNQPQH
TRBJ2-1,NA,TRBV5-1,ASSFTESSYNEQF
TRBJ2-1,few,TRBV20-1,SATNRNEQF
TRBJ2-7,NA,TRBV10-3,AISESDITPSYEQY
TRBJ2-1,few,TRBV6-4,ASRPGQGFNEQF
TRBJ2-7,NA,TRBV19,ASSRTGGYEQY
TRBJ2-7,NA,TRBV6-1,ASKTSGSYEQY
TRBJ2-3,NA,TRBV12-5,ASELGNSGSKQY
TRBJ2-7,NA,TRBV18,ASSPGLAGVSYEQY
TRBJ2-1,NA,TRBV10-3,AISGRQGAGNEQF
TRBJ2-1,NA,TRBV25-1,AISAGGGSYNEQF
TRBJ2-1,NA,TRBV12-5,ASGLVQDRGRDEQF
TRBJ2-3,NA,TRBV10-3,AISRTSGSTDTQY
TRBJ1-2,NA,TRBV25-1,ASGTGQGGYT
TRBJ2-1,NA,TRBV30,AWSIGLAENEQF
TRBJ2-5,NA,TRBV5-1,ASSREVPSQETQY
TRBJ2-1,NA,TRBV7-2,ASNRDISGYNEQF
TRBJ2-1,NA,TRBV11-2,ASSGGLASYNEQF
TRBJ1-4,NA,TRBV7-9,ASSLSLTGQNEKLF